This T cell receptor (beta chain) was observed in a study of cytomegalovirus exposure and HLA in healthy donors. At the level of the study: The study placed 80% to 90% of its 350 to 450 genotyped donors in the Caucasian-associated ancestry cluster. Whole-study results and caveats: Some V segments, TRBV6-2 and TRBV6-3 among them, were indistinguishable and were therefore excluded. In presence/absence analyses, roughly uniform sequencing depth across donors was assumed.

A multiplex PCR was run with 60 Vbeta primers and 13 Jbeta primers. This table comes from immunoSEQ multiplex PCR, and its TCRdb copy is limited to in-frame clones, with some not included. The sample carries about 70,000 clones, around 69% recorded once. V trimming: 4 bases; J trimming: 4 bases; junction bases outside the gene matches: 5. CDR1 SGHDT and CDR2 YYEEEE come from the germline V gene. The CDR3 is 14 residues long. This clone was seen more than once but under ten times. Its specificity is unknown. Specimen: PBMCs. J is TRBJ1-2 and V is TRBV5-6; TRBD1 agrees at 9 bases. The sequence derives from a human donor in good health. In DNA form, the CDR3 reads TGTGCCAGCAGCCCGGGGACAGGGCTCTATGGCTACACCTTC. Protein: CASSPGTGLYGYTF.